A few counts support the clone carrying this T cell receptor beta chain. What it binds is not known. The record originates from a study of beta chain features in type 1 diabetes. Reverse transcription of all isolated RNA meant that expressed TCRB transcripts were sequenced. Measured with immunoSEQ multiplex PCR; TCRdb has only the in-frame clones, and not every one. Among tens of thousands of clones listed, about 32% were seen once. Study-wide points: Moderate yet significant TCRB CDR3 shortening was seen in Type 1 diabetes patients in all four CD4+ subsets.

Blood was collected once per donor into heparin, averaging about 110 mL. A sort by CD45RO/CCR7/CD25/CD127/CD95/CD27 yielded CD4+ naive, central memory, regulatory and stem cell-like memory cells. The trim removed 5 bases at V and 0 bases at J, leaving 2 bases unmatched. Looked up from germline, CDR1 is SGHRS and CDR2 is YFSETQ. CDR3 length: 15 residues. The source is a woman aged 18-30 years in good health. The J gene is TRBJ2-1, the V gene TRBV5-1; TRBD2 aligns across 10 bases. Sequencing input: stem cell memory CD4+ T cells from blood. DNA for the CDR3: TGCGCCAGCAGACTAGCGGGATCCTCCTACAATGAGCAGTTCTTC. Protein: CASRLAGSSYNEQFF.